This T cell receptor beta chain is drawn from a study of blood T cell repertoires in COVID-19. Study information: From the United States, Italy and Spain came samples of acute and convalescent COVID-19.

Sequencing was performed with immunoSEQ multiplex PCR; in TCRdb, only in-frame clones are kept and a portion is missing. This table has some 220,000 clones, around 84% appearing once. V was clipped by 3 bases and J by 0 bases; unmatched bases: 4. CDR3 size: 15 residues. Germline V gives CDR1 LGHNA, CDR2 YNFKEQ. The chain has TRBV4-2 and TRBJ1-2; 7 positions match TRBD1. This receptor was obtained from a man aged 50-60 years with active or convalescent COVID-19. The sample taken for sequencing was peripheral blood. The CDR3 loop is CASSQPGQSNYGYTF. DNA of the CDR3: TGTGCCAGCAGCCAGCCGGGACAGTCTAACTATGGCTACACCTTC.